Sequencing of this T cell receptor (beta chain) was carried out in a study of early T cells in non-severe SARS-CoV-2 infection. Across the study: Sequenced bulk RNA came from whole blood that was unsorted, and chains were unpaired. Points from the study as a whole: VDJdb-based annotation leaned toward anti-spike CD8 responses and missed private and CD4 specificities.

As part of library construction, unique molecular identifiers were attached to individual cDNA molecules. A single record per CDR3 protein comes from TCRdb applying MiXCR to the 5' RACE reads. The profile covers fewer than 85,000 distinct CDR3 sequences, with 16% appearing a single time and less than 3.5% taken by the ten largest. This CDR3 comprises 16 residues. Trimming removed 1 base at V and 9 bases at J, with 22 bases between. Germline V gives CDR1 SGHVS, CDR2 FQNEAQ. This clonotype was found a few times. What it binds is unknown. The V and J genes are TRBV7-8 and TRBJ2-7, with TRBD1 as a possible D gene (5 bases). Sequenced material: whole blood. This clonotype was obtained from an adult who was a healthcare worker with PCR-confirmed SARS-CoV-2 infection or an uninfected control (not recorded which). CDR3 sequence: CASSLVSGQGAVGQYF. The CDR3 DNA reads as TGTGCCAGCAGCTTAGTGTCCGGGCAGGGCGCCGTAGGGCAGTACTTC. Based on the CDR3 plus reference TRBV7-8 and TRBJ2-7, the full variable domain is GAGVSQSPRYKVAKRGQDVALRCDPISGHVSLFWYQQALGQGPEFLTYFQNEAQLDKSGLPSDRFFAERPEGSVSTLKIQRTQQEDSAVYLCASSLVSGQGAVGQYFGPGTRLTVT.